Listed here are 21 T cell receptor beta chains from one sample, sequenced in a study of blood T cell repertoires in COVID-19 (dated by TCRdb to the early 2020s). The method was the immunoSEQ multiplex PCR assay. In TCRdb, the immuneACCESS table is reduced to in-frame sequences with V and J assigned. These tables do not hold every clone; where another copy was compared, an unresolved V gene accounts for under half, and the others remain unexplained. The sample has some 200,000 clones on record, approximately 90% of them singletons. Over 9.5% of the sample lies in the top ten. Source material: peripheral blood. The receptors shown here come from a woman under 30 who had recovered from COVID-19.

This chain uses TRBV13 with TRBJ1-5; a possible D gene is TRBD1 (5 bases). Deletions cut 5 bases from V and 6 bases from J, with 14 bases between. The CDR3 covers 14 residues. In germline, CDR1 is PRHDT, CDR2 FYEKMQ (reference sequence). The CDR3 region has the DNA TGTGCCAGCAGCCGGGGGGGGACCGTTCAGCCCCAGCATTTT. It is translated as CASSRGGTVQPQHF. The whole variable domain, remainder taken from reference TRBV13 and TRBJ1-5, is AAGVIQSPRHLIKEKRETATLKCYPIPRHDTVYWYQQGPGQDPQFLISFYEKMQSDKGSIPDRFSAQQFSDYHSELNMSSLELGDSALYFCASSRGGTVQPQHFGDGTRLSIL.

This clone was found once. V is TRBV13 and J is TRBJ2-7; TRBD1 matches 9 bases. V was clipped by 0 bases and J by 2 bases; unmatched bases: 2. The CDR3 is 15 residues long. Germline loops: CDR1 PRHDT, CDR2 FYEKMQ (reference sequence). The CDR3 sequence: CASSLGDRGTYEQYF. Here the CDR3 DNA reads TGTGCCAGCAGCTTAGGCGACAGGGGGACCTACGAGCAGTACTTC.

This clone showed up just a few times. The J gene is TRBJ1-2, the V gene TRBV4-1, with 8 positions matching TRBD1. Per the germline V gene, CDR1 is MGHRA and CDR2 is YSYEKL. Germline trimming cut 4 bases from V and 5 bases from J; bases unmatched to any gene: 12. CDR3 length: 16 residues. As DNA, the CDR3 is TGCGCCAGCAGCCGGCTATCCGACAGGGGAGAATATGGCTACACCTTC. As protein: CASSRLSDRGEYGYTF.

The rearrangement joins TRBV7-2 to TRBJ1-2; 8 nucleotides match TRBD1. V shed 1 base, J shed 4 bases, and the junction held 8 bases outside the gene matches. CDR3 length: 16 residues. Germline V CDR1 and CDR2: SGHTA, FQGNSA. Written as DNA, the CDR3 is TGTGCCAGCAGCTTAGGGCCAGGGGGCGCGGGCTATGGCTACACCTTC. Protein: CASSLGPGGAGYGYTF. Full variable domain (rest looked up from reference TRBV7-2 and TRBJ1-2): GAGVSQSPSNKVTEKGKDVELRCDPISGHTALYWYRQSLGQGLEFLIYFQGNSAPDKSGLPSDRFSAERTGGSVSTLTIQRTQQEDSAVYLCASSLGPGGAGYGYTFGSGTRLTVV.

V usage is TRBV19 and J usage is TRBJ2-7, with D possibly matching TRBD1 (6 bases). The CDR3 contains 15 residues. Germline CDR1 and CDR2: LNHDA and SQIVND (reference sequence). The V end lost 2 bases, the J end lost 3 bases, and 14 bases lay between the germline ends. CDR3 loop: CASSILGTYGYEQYF. CDR3 nucleotide sequence: TGTGCCAGTAGTATATTAGGGACATACGGCTACGAGCAGTACTTC.

The chain carries TRBV6-5 and TRBJ1-5; D might be TRBD1 (5 bases). The V gene's germline CDR1 is MNHEY and CDR2 SVGAGI. CDR3 length equals 15 residues. With 4 bases removed from V and 4 bases from J, the gap between germline ends came to 14 bases. The CDR3 bases are TGTGCCAGCAGTTCGACTAGACAGTCAAATCAGCCCCAGCATTTT. As protein: CASSSTRQSNQPQHF.

This clone has ten or more counts. This chain connects TRBV5-6 to TRBJ1-5; 8 nucleotides align to TRBD1. The CDR3 sequence is 15 residues long. V lost 3 bases to trimming and J lost 7 bases; unmatched junction nucleotides: 9. CDR1 and CDR2 (germline): SGHDT, YYEEEE. The DNA for the CDR3 is TGTGCCAGCAGCTATTATAGGACAGGGAACCAGCCCCAGCATTTT. Translation: CASSYYRTGNQPQHF. Complete variable domain (other parts from reference TRBV5-6 and TRBJ1-5): DAGVTQSPTHLIKTRGQQVTLRCSPKSGHDTVSWYQQALGQGPQFIFQYYEEEERQRGNFPDRFSGHQFPNYSSELNVNALLLGDSALYLCASSYYRTGNQPQHFGDGTRLSIL.

V and J are TRBV19 and TRBJ1-2; 8 bases match TRBD1. Germline V lookup: CDR1 LNHDA, CDR2 SQIVND (reference sequence). V dropped 5 bases and J dropped 4; count of bases not matched to a gene: 6. The CDR3 sequence is 14 residues long. Here the CDR3 DNA reads TGTGCCAGTAGTCTCGGACAGGGTGGCTATGGCTACACCTTC. Translated: CASSLGQGGYGYTF.

The V gene is TRBV28, the J gene TRBJ1-3; D is undetermined. Germline values: CDR1 MDHEN, CDR2 SYDVKM. V lost 4 bases, J lost 3 bases, and 16 bases lay in between. There are 16 residues in the CDR3. This CDR3 is CASSSFVEGIGNTIYF. The CDR3 nucleotides read TGTGCCAGCAGTTCCTTCGTAGAGGGCATTGGAAACACCATATATTTT.

This sequence joins TRBV6-2 or TRBV6-3 and TRBJ2-3; TRBD1 might be the D (5 bases). The CDR3 covers 14 residues. Germline V gives CDR1 MNHEY, CDR2 SVGEGT. With 5 bases removed from V and 1 base from J, the gap between germline ends came to 10 bases. The CDR3 loop reads CASSTSTGTDTQYF. The CDR3 bases are TGTGCCAGCAGTACCTCGACAGGCACAGATACGCAGTATTTT.

This clone was seen once. The V call is TRBV30, the J call TRBJ2-7; 9 nucleotides line up with TRBD1. CDR1 and CDR2 from the germline V gene are GTSNPN and SVGIG (reference sequence). The V gene end was trimmed by 1 base and the J gene end by 5 bases; junction bases not matched to a gene: 9. The CDR3 is made up of 15 amino acids. As DNA, the CDR3 is TGTGCCTGGAGTGCCCACGTACAGGGGGCTAACGAGCAGTACTTC. It translates to CAWSAHVQGANEQYF.

This clone was seen only once. V is TRBV5-4 and J is TRBJ2-7, with D possibly being TRBD2 (6 bases). CDR3 length: 14 residues. The germline V and J ends were trimmed by 4 bases and 3 bases, with 14 bases remaining between them. CDR1 is SGHNT and CDR2 is YYREEE in the germline V gene (reference sequence). The DNA for the CDR3 is TGTGCCAGCAGCCTAACCGGGACTTTCTACGAGCAGTACTTC. Translated, it gives CASSLTGTFYEQYF.

CDR3 DNA sequence: TGCGCCAGCAGCCAAGGAACGACAGGCATATCCTCCTACGAGCAGTACTTC. It yields the protein CASSQGTTGISSYEQYF. The V gene is TRBV4-3, the J gene TRBJ2-7, with D possibly being TRBD1 (6 bases). Per germline, CDR1 LGHNA and CDR2 YSLEER. V was cut by 1 base and J by 0 bases, with 16 bases left in between. The CDR3 loop spans 17 amino acids.

This chain uses TRBV6-5 with TRBJ2-7; TRBD1 matches at 7 bases. V lost 4 bases and J lost 7; bases outside the gene matches: 7. Germline loops: CDR1 MNHEY, CDR2 SVGAGI. The CDR3 is 13 amino acids. DNA of the CDR3: TGTGCCAGCAGTTCCCGAGGGGGCGATGAGCAGTACTTC. This translates into CASSSRGGDEQYF.

This clone was found once. V usage is TRBV19 and J usage is TRBJ2-7, with 11 bases matching TRBD1. The CDR3 is 15 residues long. Germline CDR1 reads LNHDA; CDR2 reads SQIVND (reference sequence). The V gene end was trimmed by 5 bases and the J gene end by 3 bases; junction bases not matched to a gene: 6. The DNA of the CDR3 is TGTGCCAGTAGTGCAGGACAGGGGGCCCTCTACGAGCAGTACTTC. Residues: CASSAGQGALYEQYF.

This clone was observed once. V and J are TRBV7-3 and TRBJ2-1; TRBD2 agrees at 11 bases. Germline V gene sequence: CDR1 SGHTA, CDR2 FQGTGA. V shed 5 bases, J shed 3 bases, and the junction held 3 bases outside the gene matches. This CDR3 has 15 residues. The CDR3 loop reads CASSPTSGNYNEQFF. The CDR3 DNA follows: TGTGCCAGCAGCCCGACTAGCGGGAACTACAATGAGCAGTTCTTC.

This rearrangement joins TRBV9 to TRBJ2-7, with TRBD2 matching 11 bases. V gave up 4 bases and J gave up 0 bases; unmatched junction bases: 3. From germline, CDR1 is SGDLS and CDR2 YYNGEE. This CDR3 contains 15 residues. This CDR3 is CASSPTSGSSYEQYF. CDR3 DNA sequence: TGTGCCAGCAGCCCCACTAGCGGGAGCTCCTACGAGCAGTACTTC.

This chain uses TRBV7-2 with TRBJ2-1; 10 positions match TRBD2. CDR1 and CDR2 from the germline V gene are SGHTA and FQGNSA. After removal of 1 base from V and 10 bases from J, the junction contained 7 bases not matched to a gene. The CDR3 spans 15 residues. CDR3 sequence reads: CASSLGSGRAYEQFF. For the CDR3, the DNA is TGTGCCAGCAGCTTAGGGAGCGGGAGGGCATACGAGCAGTTCTTC.

V and J are TRBV27 and TRBJ2-5, with 7 bases lining up with TRBD2. Germline CDR1 is MNHEY and CDR2 is SMNVEV (reference sequence). V lost 5 bases and J lost 4; bases outside the gene matches: 13. The CDR3 runs 16 residues. Written as DNA, the CDR3 is TGTGCCAGCAGTCCGCCGCCGGGAGGTGTGGGAGAGACCCAGTACTTC. Translation: CASSPPPGGVGETQYF.

The V and J genes are TRBV10-3 and TRBJ2-5, with TRBD2 matching 8 bases. This CDR3 has 16 residues. The V gene end was trimmed by 7 bases and the J gene end by 3 bases; junction bases not matched to a gene: 13. Germline V gives CDR1 ENHRY, CDR2 SYGVKD. The CDR3 DNA sequence: TGTGCCATCAAATCCCGGGAGGGAGGCCCTAAAGAGACCCAGTACTTC. Its translation is CAIKSREGGPKETQYF.

V is TRBV30 and J is TRBJ1-1, with a tentative D call TRBD1 (5 bases). The CDR3 contains 16 residues. V lost 1 base and J lost 6, with 21 bases in between. Germline V CDR1 and CDR2: GTSNPN, SVGIG (reference sequence). CDR3 in amino acids: CAWSAPRRGWGAEAFF. The CDR3 coding sequence is TGTGCCTGGAGTGCACCGCGTAGAGGATGGGGCGCTGAAGCTTTCTTT.